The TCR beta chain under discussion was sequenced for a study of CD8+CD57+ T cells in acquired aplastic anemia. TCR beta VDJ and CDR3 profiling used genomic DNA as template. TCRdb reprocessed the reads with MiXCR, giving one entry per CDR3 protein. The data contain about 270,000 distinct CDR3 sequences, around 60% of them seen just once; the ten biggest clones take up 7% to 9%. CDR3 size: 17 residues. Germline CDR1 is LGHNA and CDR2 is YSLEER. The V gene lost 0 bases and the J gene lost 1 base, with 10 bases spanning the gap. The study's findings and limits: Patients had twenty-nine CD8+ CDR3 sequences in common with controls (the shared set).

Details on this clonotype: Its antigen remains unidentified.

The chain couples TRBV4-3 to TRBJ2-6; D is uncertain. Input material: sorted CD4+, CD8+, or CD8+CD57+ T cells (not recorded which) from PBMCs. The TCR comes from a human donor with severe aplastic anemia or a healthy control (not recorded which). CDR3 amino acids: CASSQDRQGSGANVLTF. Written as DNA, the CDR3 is TGCGCCAGCAGCCAAGATCGCCAAGGGTCTGGGGCCAACGTCCTGACTTTC.